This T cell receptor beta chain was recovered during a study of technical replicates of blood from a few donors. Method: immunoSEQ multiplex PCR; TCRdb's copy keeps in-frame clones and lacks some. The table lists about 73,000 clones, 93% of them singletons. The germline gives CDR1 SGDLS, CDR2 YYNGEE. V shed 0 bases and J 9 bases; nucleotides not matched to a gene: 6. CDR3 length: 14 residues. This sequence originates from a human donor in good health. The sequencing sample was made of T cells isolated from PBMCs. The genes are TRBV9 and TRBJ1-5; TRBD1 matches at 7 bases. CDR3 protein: CASSVAGGSGPQHF. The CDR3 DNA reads TGTGCCAGCAGCGTAGCAGGGGGTAGCGGGCCCCAGCATTTT.